The following is a TCR beta chain sequence with its context. Its antigen is still unknown. These data are taken from a study of CD8 T cells in ankylosing spondylitis. General study findings and limits: Disease-linked clones had a CD8+ phenotype and relatively low frequency in peripheral blood. Both synovial fluid and blood in reactive arthritis had previously been reported to carry some motif variants.

Quantitative 5'-RACE with molecular barcodes produced the TCR beta libraries. Each CDR3 protein is one row after TCRdb ran MiXCR on the 5' RACE reads. The table lists about 130,000 distinct CDR3 sequences, roughly 13% of them singletons. This receptor was identified in a female donor with ankylosing spondylitis or in good health (not recorded which). Sequencing was carried out using blood, either unsorted or a sorted T cell fraction (not recorded which).

The CDR3 coding sequence is TGTGCCAGCAGCCCCCCACCTAGCTACAATGAGCAGTTCTTC. Protein: CASSPPPSYNEQFF. This chain uses TRBV7-9 with TRBJ2-1; no reliable D call. The CDR3 totals 14 residues. V was shortened by 5 bases and J by 3 bases, with 11 bases between the two germline ends. Germline V gene data show CDR1 as SEHNR and CDR2 as FQNEAQ (reference sequence).